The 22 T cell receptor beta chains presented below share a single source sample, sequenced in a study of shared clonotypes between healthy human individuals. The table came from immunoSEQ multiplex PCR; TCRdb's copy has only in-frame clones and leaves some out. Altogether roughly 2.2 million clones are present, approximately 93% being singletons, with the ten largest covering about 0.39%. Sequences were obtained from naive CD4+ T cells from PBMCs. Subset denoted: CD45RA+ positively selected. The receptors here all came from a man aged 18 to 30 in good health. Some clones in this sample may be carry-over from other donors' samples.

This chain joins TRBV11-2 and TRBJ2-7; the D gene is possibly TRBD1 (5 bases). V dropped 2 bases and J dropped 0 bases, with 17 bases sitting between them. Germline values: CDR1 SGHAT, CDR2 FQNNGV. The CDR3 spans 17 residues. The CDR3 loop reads CASSLTMQGLISYEQYF. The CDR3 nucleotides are TGTGCCAGCAGCTTAACCATGCAGGGCCTTATCTCCTACGAGCAGTACTTC. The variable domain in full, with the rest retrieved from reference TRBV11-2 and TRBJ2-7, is EAGVAQSPRYKIIEKRQSVAFWCNPISGHATLYWYQQILGQGPKLLIQFQNNGVVDDSQLPKDRFSAERLKGVDSTLKIQPAKLEDSAVYLCASSLTMQGLISYEQYFGPGTRLTVT.

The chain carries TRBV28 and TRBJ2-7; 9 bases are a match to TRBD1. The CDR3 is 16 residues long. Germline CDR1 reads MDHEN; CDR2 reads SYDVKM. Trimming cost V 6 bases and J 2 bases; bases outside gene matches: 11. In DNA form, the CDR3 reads TGTGCCAGCAGCGGGACAGGGTTGCGGGGAACCTACGAGCAGTACTTC. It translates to CASSGTGLRGTYEQYF. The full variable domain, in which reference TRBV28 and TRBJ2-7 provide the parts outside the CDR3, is DVKVTQSSRYLVKRTGEKVFLECVQDMDHENMFWYRQDPGLGLRLIYFSYDVKMKEKGDIPEGYSVSREKKERFSLILESASTNQTSMYLCASSGTGLRGTYEQYFGPGTRLTVT.

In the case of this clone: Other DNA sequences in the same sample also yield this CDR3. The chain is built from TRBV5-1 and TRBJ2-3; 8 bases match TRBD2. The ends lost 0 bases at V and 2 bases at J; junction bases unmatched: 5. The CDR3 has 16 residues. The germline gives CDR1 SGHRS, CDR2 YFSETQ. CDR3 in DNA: TGCGCCAGCAGCTTGGCCGCTAGCGGGTCCACAGATACGCAGTATTTT. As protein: CASSLAASGSTDTQYF.

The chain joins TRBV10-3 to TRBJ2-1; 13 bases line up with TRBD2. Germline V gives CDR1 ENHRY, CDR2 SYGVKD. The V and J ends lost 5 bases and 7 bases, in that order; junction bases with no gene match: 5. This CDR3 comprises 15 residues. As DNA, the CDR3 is TGTGCCATCAGTTCACTAGCGGGAGGGTCAAATGAGCAGTTCTTC. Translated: CAISSLAGGSNEQFF.

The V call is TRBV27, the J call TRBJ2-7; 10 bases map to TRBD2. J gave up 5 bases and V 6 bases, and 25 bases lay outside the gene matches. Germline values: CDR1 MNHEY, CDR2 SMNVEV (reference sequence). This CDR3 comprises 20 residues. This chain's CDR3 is CASRKSPRGSAGGPLDEQYF. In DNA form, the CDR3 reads TGTGCCAGCAGAAAATCCCCGAGGGGGTCAGCGGGAGGGCCGTTGGACGAGCAGTACTTC.

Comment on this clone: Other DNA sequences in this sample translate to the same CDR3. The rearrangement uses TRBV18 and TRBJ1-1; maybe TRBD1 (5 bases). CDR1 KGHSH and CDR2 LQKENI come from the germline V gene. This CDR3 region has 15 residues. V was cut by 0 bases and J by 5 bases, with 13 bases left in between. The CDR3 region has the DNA TGTGCCAGCTCACCACCTTCAGGGAGGGGTACTGAAGCTTTCTTT. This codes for CASSPPSGRGTEAFF. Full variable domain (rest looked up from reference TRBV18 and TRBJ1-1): NAGVMQNPRHLVRRRGQEARLRCSPMKGHSHVYWYRQLPEEGLKFMVYLQKENIIDESGMPKERFSAEFPKEGPSILRIQQVVRGDSAAYFCASSPPSGRGTEAFFGQGTRLTVV.

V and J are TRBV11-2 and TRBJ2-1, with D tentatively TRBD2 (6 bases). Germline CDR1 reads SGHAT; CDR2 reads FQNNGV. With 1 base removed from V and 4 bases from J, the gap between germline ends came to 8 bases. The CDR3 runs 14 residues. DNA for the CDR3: TGTGCCAGCAGCTTAGGGGAGGTGTACAATGAGCAGTTCTTC. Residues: CASSLGEVYNEQFF.

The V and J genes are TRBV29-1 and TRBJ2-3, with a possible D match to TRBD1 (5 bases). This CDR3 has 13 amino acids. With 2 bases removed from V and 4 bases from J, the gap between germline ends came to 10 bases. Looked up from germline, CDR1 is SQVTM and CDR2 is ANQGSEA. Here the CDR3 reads CSVEWAGSDTQYF. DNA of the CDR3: TGCAGCGTTGAATGGGCAGGGTCAGATACGCAGTATTTT.

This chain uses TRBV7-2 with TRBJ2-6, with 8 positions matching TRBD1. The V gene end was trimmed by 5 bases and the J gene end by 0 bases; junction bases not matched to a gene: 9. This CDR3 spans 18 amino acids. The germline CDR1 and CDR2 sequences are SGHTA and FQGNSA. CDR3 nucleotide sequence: TGTGCCAGCAGCACCCGGACAGGGTCGAGCTCTGGGGCCAACGTCCTGACTTTC. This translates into CASSTRTGSSSGANVLTF.

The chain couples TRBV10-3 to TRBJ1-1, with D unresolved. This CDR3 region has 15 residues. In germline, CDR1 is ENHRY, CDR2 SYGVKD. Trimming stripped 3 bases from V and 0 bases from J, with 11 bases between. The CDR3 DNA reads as TGTGCCATCAGTGAACAGAAGAGACTGAACACTGAAGCTTTCTTT. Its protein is CAISEQKRLNTEAFF.

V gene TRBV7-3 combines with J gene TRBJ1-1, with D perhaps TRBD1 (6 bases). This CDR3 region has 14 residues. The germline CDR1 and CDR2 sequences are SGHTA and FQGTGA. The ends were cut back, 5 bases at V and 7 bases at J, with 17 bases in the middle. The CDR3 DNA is TGTGCCAGCAGCCCGGCCTCACAGGGAGGTGAAGCTTTCTTT. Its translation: CASSPASQGGEAFF.

In DNA form, the CDR3 reads TGTGCCAGCAGTTTATCGGGACTAGCGTTGGAGACCCAGTACTTC. It is translated as CASSLSGLALETQYF. V usage is TRBV6-5 and J usage is TRBJ2-5; 10 bases map to TRBD2. Germline V CDR1 and CDR2: MNHEY, SVGAGI. The V and J ends lost 4 bases and 5 bases, in that order; junction bases with no gene match: 7. This CDR3 has 15 amino acids.

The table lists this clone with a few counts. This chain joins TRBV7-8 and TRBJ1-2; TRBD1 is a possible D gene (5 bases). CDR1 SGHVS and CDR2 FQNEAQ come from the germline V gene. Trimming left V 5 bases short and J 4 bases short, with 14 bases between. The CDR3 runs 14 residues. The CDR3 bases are TGTGCCAGCAGCCTGCCGACAGATTCCTATGGCTACACCTTC. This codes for CASSLPTDSYGYTF.

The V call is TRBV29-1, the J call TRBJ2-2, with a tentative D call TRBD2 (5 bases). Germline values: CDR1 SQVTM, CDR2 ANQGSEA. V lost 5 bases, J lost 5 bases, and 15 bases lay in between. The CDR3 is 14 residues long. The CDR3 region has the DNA TGCAGCGTTCGAGGAGCGGATGGGACCGGGGAGCTGTTTTTT. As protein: CSVRGADGTGELFF.

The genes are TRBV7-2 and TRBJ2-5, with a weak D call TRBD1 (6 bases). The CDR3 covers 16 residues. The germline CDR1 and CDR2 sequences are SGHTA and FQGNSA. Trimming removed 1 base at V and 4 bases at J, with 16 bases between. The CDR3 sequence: CASSLGGQAGAETQYF. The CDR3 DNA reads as TGTGCCAGCAGCTTAGGTGGCCAGGCAGGGGCAGAGACCCAGTACTTC.

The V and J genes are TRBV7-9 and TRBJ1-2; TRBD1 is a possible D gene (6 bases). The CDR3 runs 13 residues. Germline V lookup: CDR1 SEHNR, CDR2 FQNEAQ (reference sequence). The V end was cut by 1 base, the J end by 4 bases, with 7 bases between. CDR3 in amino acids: CASSLVTGYGYTF. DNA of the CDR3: TGTGCCAGCAGCTTAGTGACAGGCTATGGCTACACCTTC.

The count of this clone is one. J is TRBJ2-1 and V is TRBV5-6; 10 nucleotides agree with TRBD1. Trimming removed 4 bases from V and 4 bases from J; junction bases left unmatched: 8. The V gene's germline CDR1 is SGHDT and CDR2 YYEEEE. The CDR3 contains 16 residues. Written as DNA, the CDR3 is TGTGCCAGCAGCCTCACCGGGACAGGGGCTTACAATGAGCAGTTCTTC. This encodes CASSLTGTGAYNEQFF.

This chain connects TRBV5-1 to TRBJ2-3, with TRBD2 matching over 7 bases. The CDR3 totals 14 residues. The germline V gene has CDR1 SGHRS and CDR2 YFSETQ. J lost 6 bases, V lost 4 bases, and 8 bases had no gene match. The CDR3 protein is CASSEGLSGDTQYF. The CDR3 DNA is TGCGCCAGCAGCGAGGGACTTAGCGGGGATACGCAGTATTTT.

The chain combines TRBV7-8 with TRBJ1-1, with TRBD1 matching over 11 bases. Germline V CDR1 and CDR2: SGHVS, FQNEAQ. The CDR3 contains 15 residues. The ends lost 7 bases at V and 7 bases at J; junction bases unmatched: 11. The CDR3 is CASTWDRTGGGEAFF. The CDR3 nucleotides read TGTGCCAGCACCTGGGACCGGACAGGGGGCGGTGAAGCTTTCTTT.

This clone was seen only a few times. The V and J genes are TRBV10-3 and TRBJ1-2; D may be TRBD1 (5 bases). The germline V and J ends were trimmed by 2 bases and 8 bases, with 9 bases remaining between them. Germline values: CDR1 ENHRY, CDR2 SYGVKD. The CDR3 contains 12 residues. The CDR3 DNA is TGTGCCATCAGTGAGCCCCAGGGAGGCTACACCTTC. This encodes CAISEPQGGYTF.

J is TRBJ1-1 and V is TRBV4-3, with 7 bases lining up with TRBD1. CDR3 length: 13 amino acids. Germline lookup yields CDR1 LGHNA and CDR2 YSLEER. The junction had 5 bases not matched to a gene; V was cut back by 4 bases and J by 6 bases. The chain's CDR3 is CASSRDREPEAFF. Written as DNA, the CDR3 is TGCGCCAGCAGCCGCGACAGGGAACCTGAAGCTTTCTTT.

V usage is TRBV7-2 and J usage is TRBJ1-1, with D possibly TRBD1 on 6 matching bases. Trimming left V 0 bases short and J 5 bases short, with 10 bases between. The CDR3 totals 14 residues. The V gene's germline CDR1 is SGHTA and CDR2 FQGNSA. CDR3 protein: CASSLAYGQTEAFF. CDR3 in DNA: TGTGCCAGCAGCTTAGCTTACGGACAGACTGAAGCTTTCTTT.